The T cell receptor (beta chain) described here comes from a study of shared clonotypes between healthy human individuals. TCRdb's copy holds only in-frame clones and misses some; the assay was immunoSEQ multiplex PCR. The sample comprises roughly 2,000,000 clones, roughly 95% of which are singletons, and 1.5% to 2% rests with the top ten. Findings and caveats of the study: Memory subsets generally showed smaller estimated richness than naive subsets did.

CD45RO-negative cells were positively selected for CCR7, leaving out terminally differentiated effector memory CD45RA+ cells. On this clone itself: The antigen remains undetermined.

The sequence derives from a man aged 18 to 29 in good health. Some clones in this sample may be carry-over from other donors' samples. Sample: naive CD8+ T cells from PBMCs.

The CDR3: CASSTNRLVGGSTDTQYF. For the CDR3, the DNA is TGTGCCAGCAGTACGAATCGACTAGTGGGGGGTTCCACAGATACGCAGTATTTT. The chain couples TRBV27 to TRBJ2-3, with D tentatively TRBD2 (6 bases). Germline lookup yields CDR1 MNHEY and CDR2 SMNVEV (reference sequence). Trimming took 5 bases from V and 2 from J, leaving 23 bases between them. This CDR3 spans 18 amino acids.